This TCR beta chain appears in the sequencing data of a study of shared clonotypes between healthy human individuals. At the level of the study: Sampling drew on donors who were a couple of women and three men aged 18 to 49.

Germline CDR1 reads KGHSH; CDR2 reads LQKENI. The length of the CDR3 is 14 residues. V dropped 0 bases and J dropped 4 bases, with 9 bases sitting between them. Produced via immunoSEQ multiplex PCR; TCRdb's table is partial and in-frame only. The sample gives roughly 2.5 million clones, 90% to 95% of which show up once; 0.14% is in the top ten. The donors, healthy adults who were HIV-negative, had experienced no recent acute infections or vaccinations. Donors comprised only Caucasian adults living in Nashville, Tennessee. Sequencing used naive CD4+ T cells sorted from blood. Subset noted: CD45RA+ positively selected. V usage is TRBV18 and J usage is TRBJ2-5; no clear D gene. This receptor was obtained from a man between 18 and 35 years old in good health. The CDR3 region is CASSPPIGSETQYF. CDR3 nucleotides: TGTGCCAGCTCACCACCTATAGGATCAGAGACCCAGTACTTC.